The rows below give T cell receptor beta chains drawn from one sample of a study of graft-versus-host responses after intestinal transplantation. The table came from immunoSEQ multiplex PCR; TCRdb's copy has only in-frame clones and leaves some out. The data contain almost 20,000 clones, about 89% of them seen just once; the ten biggest clones take up less than 10%. Sequenced here: PBMCs, sampled less than 240 days after intestinal transplant. Receptor source: a human patient who received an intestinal transplant, so some T cells may come from the graft donor. Each CDR3 is given with its conserved first and last residue. Each record gives: D gene, clone size, V gene, J gene, CDR3 protein, CDR3 DNA. D genes are given only for firm matches. Size values are once, few and many counts, or a class for expanded clones, and some rows have none.

>TRBD1|.|TRBV2|TRBJ1-3
CASSSPGQGSSGNTIYF
TGTGCCAGCAGTTCACCGGGACAGGGTTCCTCTGGAAACACCATATATTTT
>TRBD1|once|TRBV2|TRBJ2-4
CASSGQGFIQYF
TGTGCCAGCAGCGGACAGGGTTTCATTCAGTACTTC
>TRBD2|.|TRBV5-4|TRBJ2-2
CASSLDLAGGYTGELFF
TGTGCCAGCAGCTTGGATCTAGCGGGGGGTTACACCGGGGAGCTGTTTTTT
>.|.|TRBV6-6|TRBJ2-7
CASSYEGYEQYF
TGTGCCAGCAGTTACGAGGGATACGAGCAGTACTTC
>.|.|TRBV2|TRBJ2-7
CASIYIHEQYF
TGTGCCAGCATTTATATCCACGAGCAGTACTTC
>TRBD1|.|TRBV4-1|TRBJ2-7
CASSHHLPGQGTYEQYF
TGCGCCAGCAGCCATCATCTACCGGGACAGGGAACCTACGAGCAGTACTTC
>TRBD1|.|TRBV5-4|TRBJ2-7
CASSATGAHEQYF
TGTGCCAGCAGCGCGACAGGGGCCCACGAGCAGTACTTC
>TRBD2|.|TRBV5-1|TRBJ2-3
CASSLWTSGGDNDTQYF
TGCGCCAGCAGCTTGTGGACTAGCGGGGGGGATAACGATACGCAGTATTTT
>.|.|TRBV11-2|TRBJ2-3
CASSPTVPDTQYF
TGTGCCAGCAGCCCGACTGTCCCAGATACGCAGTATTTT
>.|.|TRBV4-1|TRBJ2-5
CASSRDIGQETQYF
TGCGCCAGCAGCCGAGACATCGGCCAAGAGACCCAGTACTTC
>TRBD1|once|TRBV5-1|TRBJ1-1
CAPKNQGAKGNTEAFF
TGCGCCCCTAAAAATCAGGGGGCAAAAGGGAACACTGAAGCTTTCTTT
>.|.|TRBV11-2|TRBJ2-5
CASSLGGAETQYF
TGTGCCAGCAGCTTAGGGGGGGCAGAGACCCAGTACTTC
>.|.|TRBV28|TRBJ1-5
CASSKGGSNQPQHF
TGTGCCAGCAGTAAGGGCGGTAGCAATCAGCCCCAGCATTTT
>.|.|TRBV7-9|TRBJ2-1
CASSSFRGTGDEQFF
TGTGCCAGCAGCTCATTTCGAGGAACCGGGGATGAGCAGTTCTTC
>.|.|TRBV4-1|TRBJ2-6
CASSHLGRRRSGANVLTF
TGCGCCAGCAGCCACCTAGGGAGGAGACGCTCTGGGGCCAACGTCCTGACTTTC
>TRBD1|.|TRBV19|TRBJ2-1
CASSSIHRGKNEQFF
TGTGCCAGCTCTTCCATTCACAGGGGGAAAAATGAGCAGTTCTTC
>.|once|TRBV5-1|TRBJ2-1
CASSVSEGGYNEQFF
TGCGCCAGCAGCGTGTCGGAGGGGGGCTACAATGAGCAGTTCTTC
>.|.|TRBV6-4|TRBJ1-6
CASNHSNSPLHF
TGTGCCAGCAACCACAGTAATTCACCCCTCCACTTT
>.|.|TRBV5-1|TRBJ2-2
CASSFGGEELFF
TGCGCCAGCAGCTTCGGCGGGGAGGAGCTGTTTTTT
>TRBD1|once|TRBV2|TRBJ2-1
CASSEKTGSSYNEQFF
TGTGCCAGCAGTGAAAAGACAGGGAGCTCCTACAATGAGCAGTTCTTC
>TRBD2|.|TRBV19|TRBJ2-1
CASRLTSGGGNEQFF
TGTGCCAGTAGGCTGACTAGCGGGGGTGGCAATGAGCAGTTCTTC
>.|.|TRBV6-4|TRBJ1-5
CASSYVGPGKGSNQPQHF
TGTGCCAGCAGTTATGTAGGGCCAGGCAAGGGGAGCAATCAGCCCCAGCATTTT
>TRBD1|.|TRBV2|TRBJ1-2
CASKGRTGGYTF
TGTGCCAGCAAAGGAAGGACAGGTGGCTACACCTTC
>.|.|TRBV2|TRBJ1-2
CASGGGAYGYTF
TGTGCCAGTGGGGGGGGAGCGTATGGCTACACCTTC
>TRBD1|.|TRBV5-1|TRBJ1-4
CASSLETGVSNEKLFF
TGCGCCAGCAGCTTGGAGACAGGGGTGTCGAATGAAAAACTGTTTTTT
>.|.|TRBV6-1|TRBJ1-1
CASRIPSEAFF
TGTGCCAGCCGGATTCCCTCTGAAGCTTTCTTT
>TRBD1|.|TRBV12-5|TRBJ2-5
CASGLLTGGQETQYF
TGTGCTAGTGGTTTACTCACAGGGGGCCAAGAGACCCAGTACTTC
>TRBD2|.|TRBV29-1|TRBJ2-3
CSACQGLAGTDTQYF
TGCAGCGCATGCCAGGGACTAGCGGGCACAGATACGCAGTATTTT
>.|.|TRBV2|TRBJ1-2
CASTRRREGGYTF
TGTGCCAGCACCAGAAGGAGGGAAGGTGGCTACACCTTC
>.|.|TRBV5-4|TRBJ2-7
CASSLGTHLDEQYF
TGTGCCAGCAGCTTGGGGACCCATCTGGACGAGCAGTACTTC
>.|.|TRBV5-4|TRBJ1-4
CASSLFEGTNEKLFF
TGTGCCAGCAGCTTGTTCGAGGGAACCAATGAAAAACTGTTTTTT
>.|.|TRBV15|TRBJ2-1
CATSRGDYNEQFF
TGTGCCACCAGCAGAGGTGACTACAATGAGCAGTTCTTC
>TRBD1|.|TRBV11-2|TRBJ1-2
CASSTTRDRGPLGYTF
TGTGCCAGCAGCACCACCCGGGACAGGGGACCGTTGGGCTACACCTTC
>.|once|TRBV11-1|TRBJ1-2
CASSLVDGYGYTF
TGTGCCAGCAGCTTAGTTGACGGTTATGGCTACACCTTC
>.|.|TRBV9|TRBJ2-3
CASSSGQESTDTQYF
TGTGCCAGCAGCTCGGGGCAGGAAAGCACAGATACGCAGTATTTT
>.|.|TRBV29-1|TRBJ2-1
CSVDRGYEQFF
TGCAGCGTTGACAGGGGCTATGAGCAGTTCTTC
>TRBD2|.|TRBV9|TRBJ2-7
CASSVEEWGGEQYF
TGTGCCAGCAGCGTAGAGGAGTGGGGGGGCGAGCAGTACTTC
>TRBD1|once|TRBV27|TRBJ1-2
CASSGRGRLSYGYTF
TGTGCCAGCAGTGGCAGGGGGCGTCTTTCCTATGGCTACACCTTC
>.|.|TRBV6-5|TRBJ1-1
CASSYSAANTEAFF
TGTGCCAGCAGTTACTCGGCGGCGAACACTGAAGCTTTCTTT
>TRBD2|.|TRBV27|TRBJ2-1
CASSLAGGLNEQFF
TGTGCCAGCAGTTTGGCGGGGGGGCTCAATGAGCAGTTCTTC